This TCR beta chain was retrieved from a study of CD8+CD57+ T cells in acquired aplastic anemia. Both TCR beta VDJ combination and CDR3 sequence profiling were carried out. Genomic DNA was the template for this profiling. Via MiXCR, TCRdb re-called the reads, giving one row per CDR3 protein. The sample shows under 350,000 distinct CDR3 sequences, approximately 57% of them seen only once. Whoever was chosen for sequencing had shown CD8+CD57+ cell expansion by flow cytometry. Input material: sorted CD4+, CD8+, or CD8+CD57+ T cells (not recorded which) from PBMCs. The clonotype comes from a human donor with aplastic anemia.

The CDR3 DNA reads as TGTGCCAGCAGCTCTCTAGCGGGGGGGCGGTCACCCCTCCACTTT. As protein: CASSSLAGGRSPLHF. The chain carries TRBV7-2 and TRBJ1-6; a possible D gene is TRBD1 (6 bases). Trimming removed 4 bases from V and 10 bases from J, with 17 bases in between. The CDR3 totals 15 residues. Germline-derived CDR1 and CDR2 are SGHTA and FQGNSA.